Sequencing of this T cell receptor beta chain was carried out in a study of blood T cell repertoires in COVID-19. Whole-study context: The study drew acute and convalescent COVID-19 samples from the United States, Italy and Spain. PBMCs, B-cell-depleted T cells, or T cells provided the cDNA or gDNA that made up the material.

The V gene's germline CDR1 is LGHDT and CDR2 YNNKEL (reference sequence). The CDR3 sequence is 15 residues long. Trimming left V 3 bases short and J 4 bases short, with 15 bases between. As processed by the authors: By means of reference gene primer amplification, nucleated cell counts were estimated. Some clones are missing from TCRdb's copy, which holds only in-frame ones; the method was immunoSEQ multiplex PCR. V and J calls and clone size are those listed in that table; D and trimming were worked out from the DNA. In the table there are roughly 77,000 clones, 79% of which are singletons. The sample comprised peripheral blood. This chain uses TRBV3-1 (or the pseudogene TRBV3-2) with TRBJ1-2; D is unclear. The receptor's source is a man in his 60s with active or convalescent COVID-19. In nucleotides, the CDR3 is TGTGCCAGCAGCCAGAACAGCCAAGCCTCCTATGGCTACACCTTC. Amino acid sequence: CASSQNSQASYGYTF.